This TCR beta chain was documented in a study of blood T cell repertoires in COVID-19. Study-wide background: Samples taken during acute and convalescent COVID-19 were collected in the United States, Italy and Spain. Nucleic acid was either cDNA or gDNA, and it came from T cells, B-cell-depleted T cells, or PBMCs.

Study processing details: Amplification from reference gene primers served as the basis for estimated nucleated cell counts. Profiled with immunoSEQ multiplex PCR; TCRdb holds only in-frame clones, not every one. V, J and clone size are taken as reported in that table, and D and trimming were inferred from the DNA itself. The sample carries roughly 160,000 clones, roughly 84% recorded once. Germline V gene lookup returns CDR1 SGDLS and CDR2 YYNGEE. This CDR3 has 14 residues. Trimming pared 4 bases from V and 4 bases from J, leaving 11 bases between. This chain links TRBV9 with TRBJ2-2; D is uncertain. The sample comprised peripheral blood. This receptor was identified in a man younger than 35 with active or convalescent COVID-19. CDR3 protein: CASSPRSGTGELFF. For the CDR3, the DNA is TGTGCCAGCAGCCCCAGATCGGGCACCGGGGAGCTGTTTTTT.